This passage covers 14 T cell receptor beta chains from one sample sequenced in a study of glioma-infiltrating T cells after dendritic cell vaccination. Assay: immunoSEQ multiplex PCR; the TCRdb copy retains only in-frame clones and omits some. The sample carries approximately 48,000 clones, 70% to 90% recorded once. As to time point: after dendritic cell vaccination, including at tumor progression/relapse. The input for sequencing was blood, taken after dendritic cell vaccination. The origin of the receptors is a human donor with glioblastoma.

The J gene is TRBJ2-1, the V gene TRBV30, with TRBD2 identical over 9 bases. V was pared by 3 bases and J by 8 bases, with 11 bases of the junction left unmatched. CDR3 length equals 15 residues. Germline CDR1 reads GTSNPN; CDR2 reads SVGIG (reference sequence). CDR3 in DNA: TGTGCCTGGAGGACTAGCGGATACATACGAGATGAGCAGTTCTTC. Amino acid sequence: CAWRTSGYIRDEQFF.

This rearrangement joins TRBV6-5 to TRBJ2-7, with D tentatively TRBD1 (6 bases). The CDR3 extends over 15 amino acids. The V gene's germline CDR1 is MNHEY and CDR2 SVGAGI. The ends were cut back, 2 bases at V and 2 bases at J, with 13 bases in the middle. The CDR3 DNA sequence: TGTGCCAGCAGTTACAGAAGGACAGTTACCTACGAGCAGTACTTC. Translation gives CASSYRRTVTYEQYF.

The rearrangement joins TRBV5-1 to TRBJ2-7; 11 nucleotides align to TRBD1. Germline V lookup: CDR1 SGHRS, CDR2 YFSETQ. CDR3 length: 17 residues. V was clipped by 3 bases and J by 1 base; unmatched bases: 9. The CDR3 spells CASSSWTGGSNSYEQYF. As DNA, the CDR3 is TGCGCCAGCAGCTCGTGGACAGGGGGCTCTAATTCCTACGAGCAGTACTTC.

The J gene is TRBJ1-1, the V gene TRBV6-1, with D unclear. CDR3 length equals 13 residues. Trimming left V 6 bases short and J 6 bases short, with 14 bases between. Germline values: CDR1 MNHNS, CDR2 SASEGT. The CDR3 region is CASSPEGRPEAFF. For the CDR3, the DNA is TGTGCCAGCAGCCCCGAGGGCAGACCTGAAGCTTTCTTT.

This sequence joins TRBV7-8 and TRBJ2-7, with 14 bases lining up with TRBD2. The germline V gene has CDR1 SGHVS and CDR2 FQNEAQ. There are 14 residues in the CDR3. The ends lost 11 bases at V and 4 bases at J; junction bases unmatched: 7. DNA of the CDR3: TGTGCCCGGAGGGGACTAGCGGGAGTATACGAGCAGTACTTC. Its translation: CARRGLAGVYEQYF. The full variable domain, in which reference TRBV7-8 and TRBJ2-7 provide the parts outside the CDR3, is GAGVSQSPRYKVAKRGQDVALRCDPISGHVSLFWYQQALGQGPEFLTYFQNEAQLDKSGLPSDRFFAERPEGSVSTLKIQRTQQEDSAVYLCARRGLAGVYEQYFGPGTRLTVT.

In nucleotides, the CDR3 is TGTGCCAGCAGCCTATTTGCCGCCGGGGGAGAGACCCAGTACTTC. Its translation: CASSLFAAGGETQYF. The chain uses TRBV7-2 and TRBJ2-5, with D possibly matching TRBD2 (6 bases). The CDR3 runs 15 residues. Germline CDR1 and CDR2: SGHTA and FQGNSA. V lost 5 bases and J lost 4, with 17 bases in between.

V usage is TRBV29-1 and J usage is TRBJ2-2, with 7 nucleotides matching TRBD2. Per the germline V gene, CDR1 is SQVTM and CDR2 is ANQGSEA. This CDR3 comprises 11 residues. J was trimmed by 6 bases and V by 7 bases; bases with no gene match: 2. The DNA for the CDR3 is TGCAGCGGCGGGGGATCCGGGGAGCTGTTTTTT. Translation gives CSGGGSGELFF.

This rearrangement joins TRBV29-1 to TRBJ2-7; tentatively, D is TRBD2 (6 bases). This CDR3 comprises 12 residues. Trimming cost V 4 bases and J 3 bases, with 10 bases left between them. CDR1 is SQVTM, CDR2 ANQGSEA, per germline. The CDR3 DNA reads as TGCAGCGTTGGCCAGGGAGGCTACGAGCAGTACTTC. Its translation is CSVGQGGYEQYF.

V usage is TRBV5-6 and J usage is TRBJ2-5; 11 nucleotides line up with TRBD1. Trimming took 4 bases from V and 1 from J; bases not matched to a gene: 6. The germline CDR1 and CDR2 sequences are SGHDT and YYEEEE. The CDR3 runs to 16 residues. DNA of the CDR3: TGTGCCAGCAGCGGAGGACAGGGGGCGGTCCAAGAGACCCAGTACTTC. This encodes CASSGGQGAVQETQYF.

The DNA for the CDR3 is TGTGCCAGCAGTTCCTCAAGACTAGCGGCCCGTGAGACCCAGTACTTC. Protein product: CASSSSRLAARETQYF. This sequence joins TRBV28 and TRBJ2-5; TRBD2 agrees at 9 bases. Germline V gene lookup returns CDR1 MDHEN and CDR2 SYDVKM. CDR3 length: 16 residues. V shed 4 bases and J 5 bases; nucleotides not matched to a gene: 11.

This chain joins TRBV5-1 and TRBJ2-2; 9 bases match TRBD2. V dropped 7 bases and J dropped 5; count of bases not matched to a gene: 6. The CDR3 loop spans 14 amino acids. From germline, CDR1 is SGHRS and CDR2 YFSETQ. CDR3 residues: CASALAGGTGELFF. The CDR3 DNA reads as TGCGCCAGCGCACTAGCGGGCGGAACCGGGGAGCTGTTTTTT.

The rearrangement joins TRBV19 to TRBJ1-4; a weak D match, TRBD1 (6 bases). This CDR3 region has 14 residues. The V and J ends lost 6 bases and 8 bases respectively, with 16 bases between them. Germline CDR1 reads LNHDA; CDR2 reads SQIVND (reference sequence). CDR3 in DNA: TGTGCCAGTAGCCGCCAGGGGATACTCGAAAAACTGTTTTTT. Protein product: CASSRQGILEKLFF. Variable domain in full (rest from reference TRBV19 and TRBJ1-4): DGGITQSPKYLFRKEGQNVTLSCEQNLNHDAMYWYRQDPGQGLRLIYYSQIVNDFQKGDIAEGYSVSREKKESFPLTVTSAQKNPTAFYLCASSRQGILEKLFFGSGTQLSVL.

The V call is TRBV7-9, the J call TRBJ2-1; a possible D gene is TRBD2 (6 bases). The V gene's germline CDR1 is SEHNR and CDR2 FQNEAQ (reference sequence). This CDR3 contains 15 residues. Trimming removed 6 bases from V and 0 bases from J, with 12 bases in between. In DNA, the CDR3 is TGTGCCAGCAGAACACTAGCAGACTCCTACAATGAGCAGTTCTTC. It yields the protein CASRTLADSYNEQFF. The full variable domain, in which reference TRBV7-9 and TRBJ2-1 provide the parts outside the CDR3, is DTGVSQNPRHKITKRGQNVTFRCDPISEHNRLYWYRQTLGQGPEFLTYFQNEAQLEKSRLLSDRFSAERPKGSFSTLEIQRTEQGDSAMYLCASRTLADSYNEQFFGPGTRLTVL.

This clone was found once. The rearrangement links TRBV27 to TRBJ1-5; a possible D gene is TRBD1 (6 bases). Germline CDR1 is MNHEY and CDR2 is SMNVEV (reference sequence). This CDR3 has 15 amino acids. Trimming shortened V by 4 bases and J by 0 bases, and 10 bases separated the two germline ends. Written as DNA, the CDR3 is TGTGCCAGCAGTTCTACAGGGTATAGCAATCAGCCCCAGCATTTT. Translating it yields CASSSTGYSNQPQHF.